These 16 T cell receptor beta chains were all obtained from the same sample, sequenced in a study of blood T cell repertoires in COVID-19. TCRdb's copy holds only in-frame clones and misses some; the assay was immunoSEQ multiplex PCR. This table holds a few hundred thousand clones, around 83% found once. Sequenced material: PBMCs or T cells enriched from blood (not recorded which). Receptors were obtained from a woman aged 45-59 years who had recovered from COVID-19.

This clone has a handful of counts. This chain connects TRBV6-5 to TRBJ1-6, with TRBD1 matching 8 bases. The trim removed 6 bases at V and 6 bases at J, leaving 7 bases unmatched. Germline CDR1 and CDR2: MNHEY and SVGAGI. The CDR3 sequence is 15 residues long. DNA of the CDR3: TGTGCCAGCAGCCGGGGACAGGCTGGTAATTCACCCCTCCACTTT. Residues: CASSRGQAGNSPLHF.

The chain recombines TRBV29-1 with TRBJ1-1, with D unresolved. Between the trimmed V and J ends, which lost 6 bases and 1 base, there was a span of 6 bases. This CDR3 region has 11 residues. Germline assignment: CDR1 SQVTM and CDR2 ANQGSEA. This CDR3 is CSVPQNTEAFF. The CDR3 DNA reads as TGCAGCGTCCCCCAGAACACTGAAGCTTTCTTT.

Here the CDR3 DNA reads TGTGCCAGCAGCGTTCTCGGGCTAGCGGATAGCACAGATACGCAGTATTTT. Encoded protein: CASSVLGLADSTDTQYF. V and J are TRBV9 and TRBJ2-3; 7 nucleotides agree with TRBD2. The CDR3 runs 17 residues. Germline CDR1 is SGDLS and CDR2 is YYNGEE. V lost 2 bases and J lost 0; bases outside the gene matches: 9.

The rearrangement joins TRBV9 to TRBJ2-7; 11 bases match TRBD1. CDR3 length: 15 amino acids. CDR1 and CDR2 (germline): SGDLS, YYNGEE. Germline trimming cut 4 bases from V and 2 bases from J; bases unmatched to any gene: 5. CDR3 region: CASSTGQGATYEQYF. The DNA for the CDR3 is TGTGCCAGCAGCACAGGACAGGGGGCTACCTACGAGCAGTACTTC. Together with reference TRBV9 and TRBJ2-7, the CDR3 gives the full variable domain: DSGVTQTPKHLITATGQRVTLRCSPRSGDLSVYWYQQSLDQGLQFLIQYYNGEERAKGNILERFSAQQFPDLHSELNLSSLELGDSALYFCASSTGQGATYEQYFGPGTRLTVT.

This clone was detected a few times. This sequence joins TRBV4-1 and TRBJ2-1; the match to TRBD2 covers 7 bases. Germline assignment: CDR1 MGHRA and CDR2 YSYEKL. J lost 15 bases, V lost 0 bases, and 14 bases had no gene match. The CDR3 runs 15 residues. DNA for the CDR3: TGCGCCAGCAGCCAAGATGTGGCTAGCGGCCTTGAGGGGTTCTTC. Translated: CASSQDVASGLEGFF.

This chain joins TRBV6-2 or TRBV6-3 and TRBJ2-7; 11 nucleotides align to TRBD1. Per the germline V gene, CDR1 is MNHEY and CDR2 is SVGEGT. V lost 2 bases and J lost 4; bases outside the gene matches: 4. CDR3 length: 15 residues. The CDR3 loop reads CASSYEGQGVYEQYF. The CDR3 DNA reads as TGTGCCAGCAGTTACGAGGGACAGGGGGTTTACGAGCAGTACTTC.

The genes are TRBV6-6 and TRBJ1-5; 7 bases agree with TRBD1. With 7 bases clipped from V and 4 bases from J, the junction kept 4 bases outside the gene matches. Germline assignment: CDR1 MNHNY and CDR2 SVGAGI (reference sequence). The CDR3 is made up of 13 amino acids. CDR3 in amino acids: CASTETGNQPQHF. CDR3 DNA sequence: TGTGCCAGCACCGAGACAGGGAATCAGCCCCAGCATTTT.

The chain uses TRBV30 and TRBJ1-2; perhaps TRBD1 as D (5 bases). This CDR3 contains 13 residues. The V end was cut by 7 bases, the J end by 4 bases, with 16 bases between. Per germline, CDR1 GTSNPN and CDR2 SVGIG (reference sequence). CDR3 DNA sequence: TGTGCCTTCCCAAGGCAGGGTGGCTATGGCTACACCTTC. This translates into CAFPRQGGYGYTF. The full variable domain, in which reference TRBV30 and TRBJ1-2 provide the parts outside the CDR3, is SQTIHQWPATLVQPVGSPLSLECTVEGTSNPNLYWYRQAAGRGLQLLFYSVGIGQISSEVPQNLSASRPQDRQFILSSKKLLLSDSGFYLCAFPRQGGYGYTFGSGTRLTVV.

This CDR3 is CASSYGQGSTGELFF. DNA for the CDR3: TGTGCCAGCAGTTACGGGCAGGGATCCACCGGGGAGCTGTTTTTT. J is TRBJ2-2 and V is TRBV6-5; D is perhaps TRBD1 (5 bases). The CDR3 is 15 amino acids. The germline gives CDR1 MNHEY, CDR2 SVGAGI. The V and J ends lost 2 bases and 4 bases respectively, with 11 bases between them.

This clone turned up a few times. The rearrangement uses TRBV13 and TRBJ2-7; D possibly corresponds to TRBD2 (5 bases). This CDR3 spans 14 amino acids. Between the trimmed V and J ends, which lost 0 bases and 4 bases, there was a span of 10 bases. The germline gives CDR1 PRHDT, CDR2 FYEKMQ (reference sequence). CDR3 nucleotides: TGTGCCAGCAGCTTAGGAACGCGGGTGTACGAGCAGTACTTC. Translation: CASSLGTRVYEQYF.

The rearrangement uses TRBV18 and TRBJ2-5; 9 bases align to TRBD2. The germline CDR1 and CDR2 sequences are KGHSH and LQKENI. V trimming: 3 bases; J trimming: 3 bases; junction bases outside the gene matches: 5. CDR3 length: 15 amino acids. Here the CDR3 reads CASSPLPSGEETQYF. The CDR3 DNA sequence: TGTGCCAGCTCACCCCTTCCTAGCGGGGAAGAGACCCAGTACTTC.

The CDR3 coding sequence is TGTGCCAGCAGTCCGGTTGCCTACGAGCAGTACTTC. Encoded protein: CASSPVAYEQYF. The chain uses TRBV6-5 and TRBJ2-7; D not resolved. With 5 bases removed from V and 2 bases from J, the gap between germline ends came to 7 bases. The CDR3 consists of 12 residues. Germline assignment: CDR1 MNHEY and CDR2 SVGAGI.

The J gene is TRBJ2-7, the V gene TRBV27, with D possibly TRBD1 on 6 matching bases. CDR1 MNHEY and CDR2 SMNVEV come from the germline V gene (reference sequence). V was shortened by 6 bases and J by 1 base, with 7 bases between the two germline ends. The CDR3 is made up of 12 amino acids. For the CDR3, the DNA is TGTGCCAGCAGCGGACAGTCCTACGAGCAGTACTTC. Translating it yields CASSGQSYEQYF.

Comments on this clone: This CDR3 fails to terminate in the conserved phenylalanine or tryptophan, so it likely reflects a read error. No DNA is shown, since the ends of the CDR3 on it are uncertain; the CDR3 is the one TCRdb lists. This chain uses TRBV12-3 or TRBV12-4 with TRBJ1-2; the D call of TRBD1 is as the table states it, not checked on the DNA. Both ends counted, the CDR3 spans 13 residues. The CDR3 region is CASSLEDSRRNTV.

The chain combines TRBV7-2 with TRBJ2-2, with D possibly matching TRBD1 (5 bases). V dropped 1 base and J dropped 6 bases, with 9 bases sitting between them. The CDR3 runs 14 residues. CDR1 is SGHTA and CDR2 is FQGNSA in the germline V gene. The CDR3 here is CASSLVRDAGELFF. DNA for the CDR3: TGTGCCAGCAGCTTAGTCAGGGATGCCGGGGAGCTGTTTTTT.

A single count supports this clone. The junction differs from germline at one of its ends, possibly a read error. CDR3 amino acids: CASSEESTGGTYGYTF. The CDR3 DNA reads TGTGCCAGCAGCGAAGAATCGACAGGGGGGACCTATGGCTACACCTTC. The chain is built from TRBV2 and TRBJ1-2; 9 bases match TRBD1. This CDR3 has 16 amino acids. Germline-derived CDR1 and CDR2 are SNHLY and FYNNEI.